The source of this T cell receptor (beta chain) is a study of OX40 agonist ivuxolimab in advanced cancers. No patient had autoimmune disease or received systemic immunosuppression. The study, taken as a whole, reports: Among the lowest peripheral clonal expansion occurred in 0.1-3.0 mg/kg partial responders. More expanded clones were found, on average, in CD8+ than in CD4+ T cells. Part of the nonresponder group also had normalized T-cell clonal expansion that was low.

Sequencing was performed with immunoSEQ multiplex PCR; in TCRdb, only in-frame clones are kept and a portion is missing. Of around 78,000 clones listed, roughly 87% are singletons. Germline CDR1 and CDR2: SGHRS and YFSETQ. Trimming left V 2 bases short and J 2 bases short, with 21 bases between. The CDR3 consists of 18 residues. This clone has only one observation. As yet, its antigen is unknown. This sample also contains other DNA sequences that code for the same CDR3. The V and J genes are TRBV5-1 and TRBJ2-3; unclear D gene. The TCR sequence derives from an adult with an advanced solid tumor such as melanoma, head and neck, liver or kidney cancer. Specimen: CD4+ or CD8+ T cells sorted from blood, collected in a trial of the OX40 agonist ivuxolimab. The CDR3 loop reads CASSFESRPWGTTDTQYF. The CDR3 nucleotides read TGCGCCAGCAGCTTCGAATCGAGGCCGTGGGGTACCACAGATACGCAGTATTTT.